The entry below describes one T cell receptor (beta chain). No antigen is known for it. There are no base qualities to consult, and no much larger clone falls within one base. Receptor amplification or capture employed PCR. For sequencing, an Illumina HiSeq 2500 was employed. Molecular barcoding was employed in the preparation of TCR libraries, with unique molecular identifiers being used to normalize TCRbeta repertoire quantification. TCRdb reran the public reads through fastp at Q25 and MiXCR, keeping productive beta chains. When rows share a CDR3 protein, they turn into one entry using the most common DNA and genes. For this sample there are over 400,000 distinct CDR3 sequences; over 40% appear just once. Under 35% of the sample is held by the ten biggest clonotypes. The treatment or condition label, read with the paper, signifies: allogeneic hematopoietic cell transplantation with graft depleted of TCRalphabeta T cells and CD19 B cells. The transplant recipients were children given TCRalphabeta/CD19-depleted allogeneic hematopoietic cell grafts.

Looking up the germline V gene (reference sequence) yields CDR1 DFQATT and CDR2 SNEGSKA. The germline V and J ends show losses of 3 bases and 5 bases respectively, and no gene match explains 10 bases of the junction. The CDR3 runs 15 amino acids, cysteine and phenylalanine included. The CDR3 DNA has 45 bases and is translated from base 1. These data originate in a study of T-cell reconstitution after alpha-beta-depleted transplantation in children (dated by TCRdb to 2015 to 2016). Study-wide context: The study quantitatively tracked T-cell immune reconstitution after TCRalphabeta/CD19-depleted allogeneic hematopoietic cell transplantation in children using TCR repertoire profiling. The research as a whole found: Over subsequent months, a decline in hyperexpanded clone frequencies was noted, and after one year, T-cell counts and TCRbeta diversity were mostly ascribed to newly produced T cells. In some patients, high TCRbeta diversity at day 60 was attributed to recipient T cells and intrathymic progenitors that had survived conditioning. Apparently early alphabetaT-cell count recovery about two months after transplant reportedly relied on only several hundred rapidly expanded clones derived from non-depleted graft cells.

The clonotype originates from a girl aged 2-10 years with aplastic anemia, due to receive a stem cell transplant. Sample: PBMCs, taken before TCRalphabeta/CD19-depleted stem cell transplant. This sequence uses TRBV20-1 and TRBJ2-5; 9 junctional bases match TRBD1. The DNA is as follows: TGCAGTGCTAGGGATGATACAGGGGGCAGGGAGACCCAGTACTTC. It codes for CSARDDTGGRETQYF.